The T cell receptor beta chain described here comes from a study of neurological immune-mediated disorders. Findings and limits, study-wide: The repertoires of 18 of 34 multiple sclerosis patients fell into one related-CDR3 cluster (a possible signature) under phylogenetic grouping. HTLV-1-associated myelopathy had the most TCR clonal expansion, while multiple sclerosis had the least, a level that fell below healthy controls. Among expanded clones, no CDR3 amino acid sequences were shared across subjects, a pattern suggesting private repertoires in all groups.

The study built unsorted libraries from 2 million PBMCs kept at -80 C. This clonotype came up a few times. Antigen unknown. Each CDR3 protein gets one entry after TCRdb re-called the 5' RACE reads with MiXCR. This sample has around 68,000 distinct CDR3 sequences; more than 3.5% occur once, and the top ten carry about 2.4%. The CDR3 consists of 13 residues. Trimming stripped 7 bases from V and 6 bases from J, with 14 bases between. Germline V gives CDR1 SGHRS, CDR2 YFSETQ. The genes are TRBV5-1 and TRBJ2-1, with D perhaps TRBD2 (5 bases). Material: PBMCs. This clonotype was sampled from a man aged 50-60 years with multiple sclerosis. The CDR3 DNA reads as TGCGCCAGCTCCCGGGCGAGGGCCAATGAGCAGTTCTTC. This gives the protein CASSRARANEQFF.